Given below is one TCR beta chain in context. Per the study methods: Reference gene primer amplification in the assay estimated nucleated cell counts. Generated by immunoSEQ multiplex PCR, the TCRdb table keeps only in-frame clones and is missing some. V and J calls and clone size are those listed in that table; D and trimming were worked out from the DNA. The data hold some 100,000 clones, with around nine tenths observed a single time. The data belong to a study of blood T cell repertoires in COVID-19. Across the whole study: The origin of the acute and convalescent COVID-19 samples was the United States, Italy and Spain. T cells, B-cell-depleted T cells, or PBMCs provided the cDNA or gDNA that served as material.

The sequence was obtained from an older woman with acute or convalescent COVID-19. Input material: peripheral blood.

The CDR3 nucleotides read TGCAGCGTCGGACAGGGGGGATATACGCAGTATTTT. Amino acid sequence: CSVGQGGYTQYF. The rearrangement joins TRBV29-1 to TRBJ2-3, with TRBD1 identical over 10 bases. This CDR3 is 12 amino acids long. The germline V gene has CDR1 SQVTM and CDR2 ANQGSEA. The junction had 4 bases not matched to a gene; V was cut back by 6 bases and J by 7 bases.